One and the same sample provided the 18 T cell receptor beta chains below, sequenced in a study of cytomegalovirus exposure and HLA in healthy donors. A multiplex PCR was run with 60 Vbeta primers and 13 Jbeta primers. Profiled with immunoSEQ multiplex PCR; TCRdb holds only in-frame clones, not every one. The sample holds about 130,000 clones, around three fifths seen once. Specimen: PBMCs. All receptors come from a woman in her thirties or forties in good health and CMV-seronegative.

V and J are TRBV2 and TRBJ2-7, with 7 bases aligning to TRBD1. Per the germline V gene, CDR1 is SNHLY and CDR2 is FYNNEI. V lost 4 bases and J lost 8; bases outside the gene matches: 8. This CDR3 has 13 residues. This CDR3 is CASSVGNRGKQYF. The CDR3 DNA reads as TGTGCCAGCAGTGTAGGGAACAGGGGAAAGCAGTACTTC.

The chain has TRBV2 and TRBJ1-6; 7 nucleotides agree with TRBD1. The V gene's germline CDR1 is SNHLY and CDR2 FYNNEI. The V gene end was trimmed by 6 bases and the J gene end by 6 bases; junction bases not matched to a gene: 8. This CDR3 contains 15 residues. CDR3 protein: CASRPRDRANSPLHF. The CDR3 nucleotides read TGTGCCAGCAGGCCCCGGGACAGAGCTAATTCACCCCTCCACTTT.

The rearrangement joins TRBV5-6 to TRBJ2-2, with 9 bases matching TRBD2. The J segment lost 6 bases and the V segment lost 1 base, leaving 7 bases of the junction unmatched. This CDR3 has 16 residues. The germline V gene encodes CDR1 SGHDT and CDR2 YYEEEE. The CDR3, as DNA: TGTGCCAGCAGCTTGAGCCTGGCGGGGGGGCCCGGGGAGCTGTTTTTT. Protein product: CASSLSLAGGPGELFF.

The chain carries TRBV5-1 and TRBJ1-1; 9 bases match TRBD1. From germline, CDR1 is SGHRS and CDR2 YFSETQ. This CDR3 has 15 residues. The V gene end was trimmed by 4 bases and the J gene end by 4 bases; junction bases not matched to a gene: 8. The CDR3 loop reads CASSINRGRGTEAFF. The DNA for the CDR3 is TGCGCCAGCAGCATAAACAGGGGGCGCGGCACTGAAGCTTTCTTT.

V and J are TRBV18 and TRBJ2-3; 8 nucleotides agree with TRBD2. This CDR3 region has 15 residues. Per germline, CDR1 KGHSH and CDR2 LQKENI. Trimming cost V 6 bases and J 2 bases; bases outside gene matches: 7. CDR3 in DNA: TGTGCCAGCTCTCTCAATAGCGGGGACACAGATACGCAGTATTTT. Its translation is CASSLNSGDTDTQYF.

This clone was counted only a few times. V gene TRBV7-2 combines with J gene TRBJ2-1; D not resolved. This CDR3 spans 13 amino acids. CDR1 is SGHTA and CDR2 is FQGNSA in the germline V gene. With 1 base removed from V and 9 bases from J, the gap between germline ends came to 10 bases. CDR3 nucleotides: TGTGCCAGCAGCTTAGGCCAGGTCGGTGAGCAGTTCTTC. Translating it yields CASSLGQVGEQFF.

This sequence joins TRBV5-1 and TRBJ1-4; 7 bases line up with TRBD1. Germline loops: CDR1 SGHRS, CDR2 YFSETQ. J was trimmed by 4 bases and V by 5 bases; bases with no gene match: 8. The CDR3 length is 15 residues. CDR3 sequence: CASRGRDSYNEKLFF. The CDR3 region has the DNA TGCGCCAGCAGGGGAAGGGACAGCTATAATGAAAAACTGTTTTTT.

This chain joins TRBV28 and TRBJ2-3; TRBD1 matches 12 bases. Germline CDR1 reads MDHEN; CDR2 reads SYDVKM. The CDR3 loop spans 15 amino acids. The V and J ends lost 6 bases and 0 bases, in that order; junction bases with no gene match: 1. CDR3 residues: CASRGQGASTDTQYF. The CDR3 DNA sequence: TGTGCCAGCAGGGGACAGGGGGCGAGCACAGATACGCAGTATTTT. Full variable domain (remainder filled in from reference TRBV28 and TRBJ2-3): DVKVTQSSRYLVKRTGEKVFLECVQDMDHENMFWYRQDPGLGLRLIYFSYDVKMKEKGDIPEGYSVSREKKERFSLILESASTNQTSMYLCASRGQGASTDTQYFGPGTRLTVL.

The V gene is TRBV28, the J gene TRBJ2-2; a weak D match, TRBD1 (5 bases). CDR1 is MDHEN, CDR2 SYDVKM, per germline. V was trimmed by 6 bases and J by 7 bases, leaving 15 bases between them. The CDR3 sequence is 14 residues long. Written as DNA, the CDR3 is TGTGCCAGCAGGGCAGGGTTTTCCAGCGGGGAGCTGTTTTTT. This encodes CASRAGFSSGELFF.

The chain employs TRBV7-6 and TRBJ1-2; D remains unclear. The V end lost 1 base, the J end lost 8 bases, and 11 bases lay between the germline ends. The CDR3 covers 13 residues. Looked up from germline, CDR1 is SGHVS and CDR2 is FNYEAQ. This CDR3 is CASSLDRGGGYTF. DNA of the CDR3: TGTGCCAGCAGCTTAGACCGGGGAGGAGGCTACACCTTC. Complete variable domain (other parts from reference TRBV7-6 and TRBJ1-2): GAGVSQSPRYKVTKRGQDVALRCDPISGHVSLYWYRQALGQGPEFLTYFNYEAQQDKSGLPNDRFSAERPEGSISTLTIQRTEQRDSAMYRCASSLDRGGGYTFGSGTRLTVV.

The chain joins TRBV5-1 to TRBJ1-5, with D unclear. The V gene's germline CDR1 is SGHRS and CDR2 YFSETQ. V lost 0 bases, J lost 2 bases, and 6 bases lay in between. The CDR3 runs 14 residues. The CDR3 coding sequence is TGCGCCAGCAGCTTGGTTTCGGGCAATCAGCCCCAGCATTTT. Translation gives CASSLVSGNQPQHF.

The CDR3 region has the DNA TGTGCCAGCAGTGAAGCCCCAAGAGATGAGCAGTTCTTC. This gives the protein CASSEAPRDEQFF. The V gene is TRBV6-1, the J gene TRBJ2-1; no reliable D call. The V gene's germline CDR1 is MNHNS and CDR2 SASEGT. The CDR3 consists of 13 residues. V was shortened by 0 bases and J by 8 bases, with 8 bases between the two germline ends.

The J gene is TRBJ2-1, the V gene TRBV2; a weak D match, TRBD2 (5 bases). Between the trimmed V and J ends, which lost 5 bases and 0 bases, there was a span of 17 bases. The CDR3 loop spans 17 amino acids. Looked up from germline, CDR1 is SNHLY and CDR2 is FYNNEI. In nucleotides, the CDR3 is TGTGCCAGCAGTAGACGTATGGGCCGGGGCTCCTACAATGAGCAGTTCTTC. Its protein product is CASSRRMGRGSYNEQFF.

This clone was counted a few times. This sequence joins TRBV7-2 and TRBJ1-5; 9 bases are a match to TRBD1. Losses at the gene ends were 4 bases for V and 4 bases for J; bases not matched to a gene: 11. The CDR3 is made up of 17 amino acids. Germline values: CDR1 SGHTA, CDR2 FQGNSA. This CDR3 is CASSSGGIGTGNQPQHF. CDR3 coding DNA: TGTGCCAGCAGCTCCGGGGGGATCGGGACAGGGAATCAGCCCCAGCATTTT. Supplemented by reference TRBV7-2 and TRBJ1-5, the full variable domain reads GAGVSQSPSNKVTEKGKDVELRCDPISGHTALYWYRQSLGQGLEFLIYFQGNSAPDKSGLPSDRFSAERTGGSVSTLTIQRTQQEDSAVYLCASSSGGIGTGNQPQHFGDGTRLSIL.

V usage is TRBV21-1 and J usage is TRBJ2-1; TRBD1, the D gene given by the table, was not confirmed from the DNA. TRBV21-1 is noted as a pseudogene. The CDR3 length is 15 residues. DNA of the CDR3: TGTGCCAGCAAGGGGGAAGGGGTCCCCTACAATGAGCAGTTCTTC. This sequence encodes CASKGEGVPYNEQFF.

This clone is a singleton in its sample. The chain has TRBV7-9 and TRBJ2-2, with TRBD1 matching 8 bases. With V trimmed by 5 bases and J by 3 bases, 11 bases remained unmatched. The CDR3 is 17 amino acids. The germline gives CDR1 SEHNR, CDR2 FQNEAQ (reference sequence). DNA for the CDR3: TGTGCCAGCAGCGACTCGACCGGGACAGGATACACCGGGGAGCTGTTTTTT. This translates into CASSDSTGTGYTGELFF.

This chain links TRBV5-6 with TRBJ1-2; TRBD1 is a possible D gene (6 bases). The ends were cut back, 3 bases at V and 6 bases at J, with 12 bases in the middle. The CDR3 sequence is 13 residues long. Germline V gene data show CDR1 as SGHDT and CDR2 as YYEEEE. CDR3 in DNA: TGTGCCAGCAGCTCGATGACAGGAGATGGCTACACCTTC. It translates to CASSSMTGDGYTF.

This clone occurred once. J is TRBJ1-1 and V is TRBV4-1, with 9 bases identical to TRBD1. This CDR3 comprises 13 residues. The germline V gene encodes CDR1 MGHRA and CDR2 YSYEKL. Trimming at V came to 3 bases and at J to 8 bases, leaving 4 bases not matched to a gene. The CDR3 bases are TGCGCCAGCAGCCAGGGACAGGGATGGGAAGCTTTCTTT. Translating it yields CASSQGQGWEAFF.